These 21 T cell receptor beta chains were sequenced from one sample in a study of OX40 agonist ivuxolimab in advanced cancers. Library prep was done by the immunoSEQ multiplex PCR assay. TCRdb retrieved this table from immuneACCESS and kept in-frame rearrangements only. Not all clones are present; in checked studies, unresolved V genes account for under half, and no reason is known for the remainder. The table for this sample lists about 62,000 clones; roughly 87% of them were counted only once. Just over 0.75% of the sample is held by the ten biggest clonotypes. The sample consisted of CD4+ or CD8+ T cells sorted from blood, taken in a trial of the OX40 agonist ivuxolimab. The receptors come from an adult with an advanced solid tumor such as melanoma, head and neck, liver or kidney cancer.

The rearrangement joins TRBV5-6 to TRBJ2-2; weak D call: TRBD2 (5 bases). Trimming removed 2 bases from V and 0 bases from J, with 8 bases in between. Germline CDR1 SGHDT, CDR2 YYEEEE. This CDR3 is built from 15 residues. The CDR3 sequence is CASSFGVSNTGELFF. The CDR3 DNA sequence: TGTGCCAGCAGCTTCGGGGTGTCGAACACCGGGGAGCTGTTTTTT. The entire variable domain, with the rest obtained from reference TRBV5-6 and TRBJ2-2, is as follows: DAGVTQSPTHLIKTRGQQVTLRCSPKSGHDTVSWYQQALGQGPQFIFQYYEEEERQRGNFPDRFSGHQFPNYSSELNVNALLLGDSALYLCASSFGVSNTGELFFGEGSRLTVL.

This sequence joins TRBV19 and TRBJ2-5; 10 nucleotides align to TRBD1. Germline CDR1 reads LNHDA; CDR2 reads SQIVND (reference sequence). The CDR3 runs to 16 residues. Unmatched junction bases numbered 7, after V lost 1 base and J lost 5 bases. The DNA of the CDR3 is TGTGCCAGTAGTATAGGTGGAGGACAGGGGGGGGAGACCCAGTACTTC. This gives the protein CASSIGGGQGGETQYF.

This rearrangement joins TRBV11-2 to TRBJ2-2; 8 nucleotides match TRBD1. V was clipped by 1 base and J by 6 bases; unmatched bases: 13. This CDR3 contains 18 residues. Germline assignment: CDR1 SGHAT and CDR2 FQNNGV. The CDR3 region has the DNA TGTGCCAGCAGCTTAGTGACAGGGGCCGGGAGTGAGGCCGGGGAGCTGTTTTTT. Protein: CASSLVTGAGSEAGELFF.

The J gene is TRBJ2-1, the V gene TRBV10-3, with TRBD1 matching over 9 bases. This CDR3 is built from 12 residues. Germline CDR1 reads ENHRY; CDR2 reads SYGVKD. Unmatched junction bases numbered 4, after V lost 4 bases and J lost 12 bases. Written as DNA, the CDR3 is TGTGCCATCAGTGTGGGACAGGGCCCGCAGTTCTTC. Translation: CAISVGQGPQFF.

The chain recombines TRBV2 with TRBJ2-1, with 15 bases matching TRBD2. Germline values: CDR1 SNHLY, CDR2 FYNNEI. V gave up 2 bases and J gave up 9 bases; unmatched junction bases: 11. This CDR3 has 18 amino acids. CDR3 nucleotide sequence: TGTGCCAGCAGTGAAAGGAACCCGGGACTAGCGGGGGGAGGTGAGCAGTTCTTC. It is translated as CASSERNPGLAGGGEQFF.

The chain recombines TRBV29-1 with TRBJ2-1, with 9 bases fitting TRBD2. This CDR3 comprises 16 residues. Losses at the gene ends were 6 bases for V and 0 bases for J; bases not matched to a gene: 9. Germline V gene sequence: CDR1 SQVTM, CDR2 ANQGSEA. The CDR3 protein is CSVDLSGRGSYNEQFF. The CDR3 DNA sequence: TGCAGCGTGGACCTTAGCGGGAGAGGCTCCTACAATGAGCAGTTCTTC.

This clone was seen a handful of times. V usage is TRBV29-1 and J usage is TRBJ1-1; D remains ambiguous. V dropped 6 bases and J dropped 6 bases, with 20 bases sitting between them. This CDR3 comprises 14 residues. CDR1 and CDR2 (germline): SQVTM, ANQGSEA. As DNA, the CDR3 is TGCAGCGTACAAGGGCAGAGGTCGGAGGCTGAAGCTTTCTTT. Encoded protein: CSVQGQRSEAEAFF.

The V and J genes are TRBV5-1 and TRBJ2-7; 11 nucleotides agree with TRBD2. The J segment lost 5 bases and the V segment lost 2 bases, leaving 3 bases of the junction unmatched. CDR1 is SGHRS and CDR2 is YFSETQ in the germline V gene. This CDR3 spans 14 amino acids. The CDR3 DNA is TGCGCCAGCAGCTTTAGCGGGAGGGTCGACGAGCAGTACTTC. It yields the protein CASSFSGRVDEQYF.

This chain joins TRBV5-1 and TRBJ1-6; D is undetermined. The germline CDR1 and CDR2 sequences are SGHRS and YFSETQ. Trimming left V 4 bases short and J 6 bases short, with 8 bases between. This CDR3 contains 13 residues. Here the CDR3 DNA reads TGCGCCAGCAGCGCCGATTCTAATTCACCCCTCCACTTT. This gives the protein CASSADSNSPLHF.

This clone was observed a handful of times. The genes are TRBV5-4 and TRBJ1-2; the D gene is possibly TRBD1 (6 bases). V lost 6 bases to trimming and J lost 8 bases, with 20 bases between them. The V gene's germline CDR1 is SGHNT and CDR2 YYREEE (reference sequence). This CDR3 region has 14 residues. This CDR3 is CASTSLGGAPGYTF. The CDR3 nucleotides are TGTGCCAGCACTTCTTTAGGGGGTGCCCCCGGCTACACCTTC.

CDR3 residues: CASSAPDGYEQYF. DNA for the CDR3: TGTGCCAGTAGTGCCCCAGACGGCTACGAGCAGTACTTC. The chain recombines TRBV19 with TRBJ2-7; D unresolved. The CDR3 is 13 residues long. Germline-derived CDR1 and CDR2 are LNHDA and SQIVND (reference sequence). The V gene lost 5 bases and the J gene lost 3 bases, with 11 bases spanning the gap.

V and J are TRBV4-1 and TRBJ2-1; weak D call: TRBD2 (6 bases). The germline V gene has CDR1 MGHRA and CDR2 YSYEKL. V lost 0 bases to trimming and J lost 10 bases, with 10 bases between them. The CDR3 extends over 13 amino acids. The CDR3 DNA sequence: TGCGCCAGCAGCCAAGATGTGACTAGGGAGCAGTTCTTC. It translates to CASSQDVTREQFF.

The chain uses TRBV5-1 and TRBJ2-3; D is undetermined. The germline V gene has CDR1 SGHRS and CDR2 YFSETQ. V lost 4 bases and J 8 bases, leaving 17 bases between the germline ends. This CDR3 region has 14 residues. The CDR3: CASSAMAPSGTQYF. CDR3 nucleotide sequence: TGCGCCAGCAGCGCGATGGCGCCTTCGGGTACGCAGTATTTT.

The rearrangement uses TRBV14 and TRBJ2-7; weak D call: TRBD2 (5 bases). Germline lookup yields CDR1 SGHDN and CDR2 FVKESK. The CDR3 covers 16 residues. Between the trimmed V and J ends, which lost 4 bases and 3 bases, there was a span of 19 bases. The CDR3 spells CASSLNPGSVLYEQYF. The DNA of the CDR3 is TGTGCCAGCAGCCTTAACCCGGGGTCAGTTCTCTACGAGCAGTACTTC.

The V gene is TRBV6-1, the J gene TRBJ1-4; 10 positions match TRBD1. Germline values: CDR1 MNHNS, CDR2 SASEGT. This CDR3 is built from 14 residues. V was clipped by 6 bases and J by 5 bases; unmatched bases: 3. CDR3 DNA: TGTGCCAGCAGCCGGGACAGGGGCAATGAAAAACTGTTTTTT. It translates to CASSRDRGNEKLFF.

The chain links TRBV2 to TRBJ1-1; D remains ambiguous. Trimming removed 8 bases at V and 2 bases at J, with 15 bases between. Germline V gene sequence: CDR1 SNHLY, CDR2 FYNNEI. CDR3 length: 14 residues. The CDR3: CASGVSSRNTEAFF. The CDR3 region has the DNA TGTGCCAGCGGGGTGTCCTCTCGAAACACTGAAGCTTTCTTT.

This chain links TRBV6-1 with TRBJ1-5; no clear D. The CDR3 runs 12 residues. Deletions cut 8 bases from V and 4 bases from J, with 9 bases between. The V gene's germline CDR1 is MNHNS and CDR2 SASEGT. The CDR3 protein is CASERENQPQHF. In nucleotides, the CDR3 is TGTGCCAGCGAGAGAGAAAATCAGCCCCAGCATTTT.

The V gene is TRBV28, the J gene TRBJ1-4; D is unclear. Germline CDR1 reads MDHEN; CDR2 reads SYDVKM. The V end lost 7 bases, the J end lost 8 bases, and 14 bases lay between the germline ends. The CDR3 loop spans 13 amino acids. The chain's CDR3 is CASNGRFAEKLFF. DNA of the CDR3: TGTGCCAGCAACGGCAGGTTTGCGGAAAAACTGTTTTTT.

This chain links TRBV9 with TRBJ1-2; D is ambiguous. CDR1 SGDLS and CDR2 YYNGEE come from the germline V gene. The CDR3 runs 13 residues. V was trimmed by 3 bases and J by 8 bases, leaving 14 bases between them. In DNA form, the CDR3 reads TGTGCCAGCAGCGCGCTTGAGGGTTTGGGCTACACCTTC. This encodes CASSALEGLGYTF.

V usage is TRBV28 and J usage is TRBJ1-2, with D uncertain. Germline V gene sequence: CDR1 MDHEN, CDR2 SYDVKM. This CDR3 comprises 12 residues. The V and J ends lost 6 bases and 5 bases respectively, with 10 bases between them. CDR3 nucleotide sequence: TGTGCCAGCAGCGCGCGAGATTATGGCTACACCTTC. It specifies CASSARDYGYTF.

The rearrangement joins TRBV13 to TRBJ2-2; TRBD2 matches 11 bases. The CDR3 contains 17 residues. CDR1 and CDR2 (germline): PRHDT, FYEKMQ (reference sequence). V dropped 3 bases and J dropped 1; count of bases not matched to a gene: 4. DNA of the CDR3: TGTGCCAGCAGCTTTGGGGGGACTAGCGGGAACACCGGGGAGCTGTTTTTT. This codes for CASSFGGTSGNTGELFF.